Below, one T cell receptor (beta chain) is given with its context. Its cognate antigen has yet to be identified. The sample holds no much larger clone one base away, and base qualities are not on file. V gives up 0 bases and J gives up 0 bases, and the segment between their germline ends measures 24 bases. Via the germline V gene, CDR1 is LGHNA and CDR2 YSLEER. The CDR3 sequence holds 22 residues, the cysteine and phenylalanine included. Only the CDR3 DNA is retained, 66 bases long and in frame from the first base. Library generation was performed with 5' RACE. The sequencing machine was a NextSeq 500. Unique molecular identifiers were attached to individual cDNA molecules in the TCR library protocol so that sequencing error and PCR bias could be corrected. Sequencing covered both TCR alpha and beta chains, and within each sample the abundances of alpha and beta sequences were tightly co-correlated. Processing in the source paper ran as follows. Decombinator V4 was used to perform V gene, J gene and CDR3 annotation of TCR sequences. TCRs were defined as expanded if a significant change between any two time points was detected under a Poisson model with p below 0.0001. Abundances of TCRs were expressed as counts per million after normalisation to the total number of TCRs sequenced in each sample. MAIT TCRs were defined by TRAV1-2 paired with TRAJ12, TRAJ20 or TRAJ33, and iNKT TCRs by TRAV10 paired with TRAJ18. A search of VDJdb, accessed on 1 November 2021, was run for TCRs annotated to CMV, EBV and SARS-CoV-2, with TCRs annotated for multiple antigens excluded. TCRdb passed the public sequencing reads through fastp at Q25 and MiXCR, retaining productive beta sequences. Records with the same CDR3 protein are collapsed into one entry carrying the most frequent genes and DNA. These V and J calls are TCRdb output, not the study's own analysis. In this sample the table shows 50,000 to 65,000 distinct CDR3 sequences, over 9% of which occur a single time. The ten largest clones represent about 2.8% of the sample.

This sample is drawn from a study of early T cells in non-severe SARS-CoV-2 infection (dated by TCRdb to the early 2020s). With respect to the entire study: Bulk RNA from unsorted whole blood was used for TCR sequencing, so alpha and beta chains could not be paired. Findings and caveats that apply to the study as a whole: VDJdb matching was skewed toward anti-spike CD8 responses and likely underestimated virus-specific expansions by missing private and CD4 specificities.

The study was a case-control design nested within a healthcare worker cohort in London, UK, with weekly nasopharyngeal swab PCR tests and blood sampling. Between 23 and 31 March 2020, the week of the UK lockdown, healthcare workers were enrolled and then followed up weekly for as long as 16 weeks. The rearrangement combines TRBV4-3 with TRBJ2-6; the D gene identity is not certain. The sample was whole blood, taken at baseline. The clonotype comes from an adult who was a healthcare worker with PCR-confirmed SARS-CoV-2 infection or an uninfected control (not recorded which). The CDR3 reads as follows: CASSQEFGYGSRQLSGANVLTF. The DNA reads TGCGCCAGCAGCCAAGAGTTTGGGTACGGTAGCAGGCAACTCTCTGGGGCCAACGTCCTGACTTTC.